The T cell receptor (beta chain) under discussion was sequenced for a study of blood T cell repertoires in COVID-19. Study-level information: Both acute and convalescent COVID-19 samples were obtained from the United States, Italy and Spain. Sources were T cells, B-cell-depleted T cells, or PBMCs; the material itself was cDNA or gDNA.

Authors' data handling: Estimates of nucleated cell counts were drawn from the amplification of reference gene primers. TCRdb's table, derived via immunoSEQ multiplex PCR, lists solely in-frame clones and lacks some. That table furnishes V, J and clone size, whereas the DNA furnished D and trimming. The sample has about 46,000 clones; around 83% are singletons. The CDR3 length is 15 residues. Deletions cut 1 base from V and 2 bases from J, with 11 bases between. Germline V gene data show CDR1 as MNHNS and CDR2 as SASEGT. The chain links TRBV6-1 to TRBJ1-2; D possibly corresponds to TRBD1 (6 bases). Material: peripheral blood. The TCR originated in a woman aged 80 or over with acute or convalescent COVID-19. The DNA of the CDR3 is TGTGCCAGCAGTGAAGGGTGGGGGCAGAACTATGGCTACACCTTC. Its translation: CASSEGWGQNYGYTF.